The clone carrying this T cell receptor beta chain was counted a few times. Authors' analysis steps: The assay estimated nucleated cells by amplifying reference gene primers. Using immunoSEQ multiplex PCR, the repertoire was profiled, and TCRdb retains in-frame clones only, with some absent. V, J and clone size are those of that table, while D and trimming were read from the DNA. In the table there are about 200,000 clones, roughly 90% of which are singletons. These data are taken from a study of blood T cell repertoires in COVID-19. Overall study: T cells, B-cell-depleted T cells, or PBMCs provided the cDNA or gDNA that served as material.

Those enrolled in Seattle joined during active infection and were followed longitudinally afterward. The CDR3 contains 15 residues. This receptor was identified in a man aged 55 to 70 with COVID-19, enrolled during active disease. The rearrangement links TRBV21-1 to TRBJ1-2; the tabulated D call, TRBD1, remains unverified against the DNA. TRBV21-1 counts as a pseudogene. The sequencing sample was made of peripheral blood. CDR3 in DNA: TGTGCCAGCAAGAAGGTGGGTCTGAGGGGGAATGGCTACACCTTC. Its translation is CASKKVGLRGNGYTF.